This T cell receptor beta chain was identified in a study of T cell responses to AZD1222 COVID-19 vaccine. Study-level information: Whether given at about 4 or about 12 weeks, second doses were pooled.

From germline, CDR1 is KGHSH and CDR2 LQKENI. The V end lost 0 bases, the J end lost 4 bases, and 16 bases lay between the germline ends. The CDR3 contains 17 residues. Study conclusions and caveats: The span of vaccine-associated CD4 TCRs extended across spike, with dominance at 160-218 and 743-854. Increased Spike-specific TCR breadth and depth were observed after two AZD1222 doses.

This clone was picked up a small number of times. Its antigen is still unknown. Only in-frame clones appear in the TCRdb table, and some are missing; sequencing was by immunoSEQ multiplex PCR. Of more than 250,000 clones in the sample, 85% to 95% were seen once. The sequencing used peripheral blood, collected on day 0 of AZD1222 vaccination. The J gene is TRBJ1-3, the V gene TRBV18; D is possibly TRBD1 (5 bases). The TCR sequence derives from an adult in good health. CDR3 in amino acids: CASSPPGVPVSGNTIYF. The CDR3 DNA is TGTGCCAGCTCACCACCGGGGGTCCCAGTGTCGGGAAACACCATATATTTT.